This T cell receptor (beta chain) originates from a study of T cell changes during pregnancy in multiple sclerosis. Germline-derived CDR1 and CDR2 are SGHDT and YYEEEE. The CDR3 is made up of 14 amino acids. V was clipped by 4 bases and J by 8 bases; unmatched bases: 11. Produced via immunoSEQ multiplex PCR; TCRdb's table is partial and in-frame only. The sample has 70,000 to 95,000 clones; about 93% are singletons. Source: peripheral blood, taken in the first trimester of pregnancy. The receptor's source is a female donor with multiple sclerosis, enrolled in a pregnancy study. The J gene is TRBJ1-2, the V gene TRBV5-6; TRBD1 aligns across 7 bases. In DNA form, the CDR3 reads TGTGCCAGCAGCCCTGAGGGGGCCCGAGGGGGCTACACCTTC. It codes for CASSPEGARGGYTF.